This T cell receptor beta chain came from a study of Graves' ophthalmopathy and Graves' hyperthyroidism. Study-wide background: Stable hyperthyroidism denotes an absence of ophthalmopathy throughout 18 months of follow-up.

Study-level findings and limits: In blood, most expanded thyroid clonotypes above 0.001 frequency were also detected. Ophthalmopathy versus stable hyperthyroidism: 13-signature model gave about 87% sensitivity, 75% to 83% specificity.

About this clonotype itself: Its matching antigen is unknown.

The J segment lost 3 bases and the V segment lost 5 bases, leaving 2 bases of the junction unmatched. The CDR3 runs to 13 residues. Included hyperthyroidism patients were aged 18 to 65 and newly diagnosed (under 2 months' duration). Beta-chain TCR CDR3 regions were amplified from RNA transcripts. An opening RT-PCR round employed HTBI primers and preceded a second-round multiplex PCR. TCRdb reprocessed the multiplex PCR reads via MiXCR and lists one record per CDR3 protein. The data contain around 1,000,000 distinct CDR3 sequences, about two fifths of them singletons. This sequence originates from an adult man with Graves' hyperthyroidism. The sequenced sample was peripheral blood or thyroid tissue (not recorded which). The chain links TRBV12-3 or TRBV12-4 to TRBJ1-2, with 8 bases lining up with TRBD1. CDR3 nucleotides: TGTGCCAGCAGTCGGGACAGGTACTATGGCTACACCTTC. Encoded protein: CASSRDRYYGYTF.